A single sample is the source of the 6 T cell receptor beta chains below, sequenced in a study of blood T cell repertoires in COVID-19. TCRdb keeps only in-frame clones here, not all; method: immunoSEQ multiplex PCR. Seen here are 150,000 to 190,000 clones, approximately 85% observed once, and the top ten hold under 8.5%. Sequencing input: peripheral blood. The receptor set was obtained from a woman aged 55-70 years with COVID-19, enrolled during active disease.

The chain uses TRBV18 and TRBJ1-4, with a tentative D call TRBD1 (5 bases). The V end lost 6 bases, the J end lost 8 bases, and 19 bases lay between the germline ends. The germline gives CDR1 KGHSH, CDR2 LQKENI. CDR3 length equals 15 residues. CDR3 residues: CASSLSPGQSEKLFF. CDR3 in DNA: TGTGCCAGCTCCTTATCCCCCGGACAAAGCGAAAAACTGTTTTTT.

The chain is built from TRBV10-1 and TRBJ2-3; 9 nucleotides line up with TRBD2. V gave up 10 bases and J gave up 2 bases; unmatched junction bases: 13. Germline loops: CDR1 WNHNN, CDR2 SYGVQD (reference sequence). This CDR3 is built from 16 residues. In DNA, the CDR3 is TGCGCCACGAACCCCGGGACTAGCCTATTCACAGATACGCAGTATTTT. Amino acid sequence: CATNPGTSLFTDTQYF.

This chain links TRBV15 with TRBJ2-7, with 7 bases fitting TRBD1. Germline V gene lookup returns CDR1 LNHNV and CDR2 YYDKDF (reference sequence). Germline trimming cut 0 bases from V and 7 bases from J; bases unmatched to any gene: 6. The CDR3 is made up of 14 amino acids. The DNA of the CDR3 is TGTGCCACCAGCAGAGATGGACAGGTGCGGGAGCAGTACGTC. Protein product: CATSRDGQVREQYV.

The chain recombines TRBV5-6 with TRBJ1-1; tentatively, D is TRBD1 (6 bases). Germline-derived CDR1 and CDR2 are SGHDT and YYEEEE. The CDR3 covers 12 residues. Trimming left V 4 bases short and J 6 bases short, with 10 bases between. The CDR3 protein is CASSTQGSEAFF. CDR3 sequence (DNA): TGTGCCAGCAGCACCCAGGGGTCTGAAGCTTTCTTT.

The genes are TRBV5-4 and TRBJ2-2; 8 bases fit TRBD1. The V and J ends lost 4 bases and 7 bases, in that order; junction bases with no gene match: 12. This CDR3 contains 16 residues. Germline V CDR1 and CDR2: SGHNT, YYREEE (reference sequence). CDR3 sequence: CASSRPGTGDSGELFF. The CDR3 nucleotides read TGTGCCAGCAGCAGACCGGGGACAGGAGATAGCGGGGAGCTGTTTTTT.

The CDR3 DNA sequence: TGCGCCAGCAGAGAAAGGGGGCAGGGTACCGGGGAGCTGTTTTTT. Amino acid sequence: CASRERGQGTGELFF. The chain uses TRBV4-1 and TRBJ2-2; 7 bases map to TRBD1. V lost 6 bases to trimming and J lost 5 bases; unmatched junction nucleotides: 9. Germline V gives CDR1 MGHRA, CDR2 YSYEKL. The CDR3 loop spans 15 amino acids.